This TCR beta chain was recovered during a study of T-cell memory formation after mild COVID-19. For the study at large: TCR clusters were mostly donor specific.

This clonotype was counted only a few times. Its target is unknown. Points from the study as a whole: Clones contracting across day 15 to 85 had a balanced CD4/CD8 profile; later expanding clones leaned CD4+.

Each CDR3 protein is one row after TCRdb ran MiXCR on the 5' RACE reads. Among 540,000 or so distinct CDR3 sequences, roughly 20% were seen once, and the ten largest hold about an eighth. The V gene's germline CDR1 is SGDLS and CDR2 YYNGEE. CDR3 length: 18 residues. Trimming removed 1 base from V and 5 bases from J; junction bases left unmatched: 9. Sequenced: PBMCs or a T cell subset sorted from them (not recorded which). This receptor was identified in an adult woman who had mild COVID-19 (a few samples of this study predate the infection). Cell type and time point are not known. This rearrangement joins TRBV9 to TRBJ2-7; TRBD2 agrees at 16 bases. This CDR3 reads CASSVSGGLAGGQDEQYF. The CDR3 region has the DNA TGTGCCAGCAGCGTAAGCGGGGGACTAGCGGGGGGGCAGGACGAGCAGTACTTC.